This TCR beta chain was documented in a study of T cell responses to AZD1222 COVID-19 vaccine. With respect to this clone: Its antigen remains unidentified.

Germline loops: CDR1 LNHDA, CDR2 SQIVND (reference sequence). CDR3 length: 17 residues. V shed 5 bases and J 2 bases; nucleotides not matched to a gene: 11. The study's findings and limits: Only after the peak T cell response were repertoires sampled. Unmutated variant regions are reportedly targeted by nearly half of spike-specific TCRs. Across the whole spike, CD4 TCRs peaked at regions 160-218 and 743-854.

Here immunoSEQ multiplex PCR was the method, and the copy in TCRdb shows in-frame clones only, minus some. Among around 170,000 clones, around 93% were seen once, and the ten largest hold around 4%. The sample here was peripheral blood, taken on day 0 of AZD1222 vaccination. This chain uses TRBV19 with TRBJ1-5; 8 nucleotides agree with TRBD1. The TCR comes from an adult in good health. CDR3 sequence (DNA): TGTGCCAGTAGTTTAGTGGCAGGGACAGGCGGCAATCAGCCCCAGCATTTT. Encoded protein: CASSLVAGTGGNQPQHF.